Shown below are 6 T cell receptor beta chains from a single sample sequenced in a study of cytomegalovirus exposure and HLA in healthy donors. The study ran its PCR with 60 Vbeta and 13 Jbeta primers. The data were produced by immunoSEQ multiplex PCR, yet TCRdb's version contains in-frame clones alone and is incomplete. Of roughly 180,000 clones in the sample, 82% were seen once. The sequenced sample consisted of PBMCs. Receptor source: a man between 40 and 49 years old in good health and CMV-seronegative.

The J gene is TRBJ2-2, the V gene TRBV7-2; 8 bases align to TRBD2. Trimming cost V 1 base and J 4 bases; bases outside gene matches: 5. The CDR3 extends over 16 amino acids. Germline V gene lookup returns CDR1 SGHTA and CDR2 FQGNSA. The CDR3 bases are TGTGCCAGCAGCTTAGAATCCGGGAGGGCCACCGGGGAGCTGTTTTTT. Protein sequence: CASSLESGRATGELFF.

The chain couples TRBV4-3 to TRBJ2-7; 7 positions match TRBD1. The CDR3 sequence is 15 residues long. Per germline, CDR1 LGHNA and CDR2 YSLEER. V trimming: 0 bases; J trimming: 2 bases; junction bases outside the gene matches: 4. CDR3 amino acids: CASSQDWTGPYEQYF. The DNA for the CDR3 is TGCGCCAGCAGCCAAGATTGGACAGGCCCCTACGAGCAGTACTTC.

V and J are TRBV2 and TRBJ1-2; D gene unclear. Germline CDR1 SNHLY, CDR2 FYNNEI. There are 15 residues in the CDR3. Trimming pared 7 bases from V and 5 bases from J, leaving 20 bases between. CDR3 sequence: CASITRTPVRYGYTF. The CDR3 bases are TGTGCCAGCATAACGAGGACTCCCGTTCGGTATGGCTACACCTTC.

The V and J genes are TRBV18 and TRBJ1-6; the D is unclear. The ends were cut back, 3 bases at V and 7 bases at J, with 13 bases in the middle. The CDR3 totals 15 residues. CDR1 KGHSH and CDR2 LQKENI come from the germline V gene. The CDR3 loop is CASSPLSGVNSPLHF. The CDR3 DNA is TGTGCCAGCTCACCCCTATCCGGGGTAAATTCACCCCTCCACTTT.

This chain connects TRBV7-5 to TRBJ2-3; TRBD1, the D gene given by the table, was not confirmed from the DNA. TRBV7-5 is reported as a pseudogene. This CDR3 contains 15 residues. CDR3 nucleotides: TGTGCCAGAAGCTTGGACCGGGACAGACGAGATACGCAGTATTTT. It translates to CARSLDRDRRDTQYF.

The rearrangement uses TRBV11-2 and TRBJ2-1; 7 bases align to TRBD2. After removal of 3 bases from V and 9 bases from J, the junction contained 5 bases not matched to a gene. Germline V gene sequence: CDR1 SGHAT, CDR2 FQNNGV. The CDR3 runs 13 residues. CDR3 coding DNA: TGTGCCAGCAGCTTCACTAGCGCGGGTGAGCAGTTCTTC. This translates into CASSFTSAGEQFF.